A single TCR beta chain is shown here with its context. This sample was included in a study of control samples from healthy donors and cancer patients. Trimming cost V 2 bases and J 10 bases, with 15 bases left between them. Germline lookup yields CDR1 MNHNS and CDR2 SASEGT. The CDR3 is 14 amino acids. Method: immunoSEQ multiplex PCR; TCRdb's copy keeps in-frame clones and lacks some. The data contain 150,000 to 200,000 clones, just over 90% of them singletons. Sequenced material: blood. The J gene is TRBJ2-1, the V gene TRBV6-1; D gene ambiguous. The sequence derives from a young man in good health. The CDR3 coding sequence is TGTGCCAGCAGTGAAACTGGCGTCATGGGGGAGCAGTTCTTC. Translating gives CASSETGVMGEQFF.